What follows are 23 T cell receptor beta chains derived from one specimen sequenced in a study of T cell responses to AZD1222 COVID-19 vaccine. The repertoire was sequenced with immunoSEQ multiplex PCR; TCRdb's copy has only in-frame clones and lacks some. The table lists some 150,000 clones, approximately 94% of them singletons. Sequencing was performed on peripheral blood, taken on day 0 of AZD1222 vaccination. The source is an adult in good health.

The rearrangement joins TRBV6-5 to TRBJ1-2; D is perhaps TRBD1 (5 bases). Trimming pared 2 bases from V and 4 bases from J, leaving 5 bases between. Germline CDR1 is MNHEY and CDR2 is SVGAGI. The CDR3 is 12 amino acids. CDR3 coding DNA: TGTGCCAGCAGTTACAGGGGCTATGGCTACACCTTC. This codes for CASSYRGYGYTF.

The genes are TRBV4-2 and TRBJ2-1; 14 bases line up with TRBD2. The CDR3 covers 17 residues. Germline CDR1 is LGHNA and CDR2 is YNFKEQ. V lost 1 base, J lost 6 bases, and 5 bases stayed unmatched. The CDR3 DNA sequence: TGTGCCAGCAGCCAAGTCCCCGGACTAGCGGGGGGCAATGAGCAGTTCTTC. This translates into CASSQVPGLAGGNEQFF.

This chain links TRBV29-1 with TRBJ1-2; D gene unclear. V lost 6 bases and J lost 4, with 15 bases in between. Germline V gives CDR1 SQVTM, CDR2 ANQGSEA. The CDR3 is 13 residues long. DNA of the CDR3: TGCAGCGTCGACTCGGGCCTCCTCTATGGCTACACCTTC. Translated, it gives CSVDSGLLYGYTF. Full variable domain (remainder filled in from reference TRBV29-1 and TRBJ1-2): SAVISQKPSRDICQRGTSLTIQCQVDSQVTMMFWYRQQPGQSLTLIATANQGSEATYESGFVIDKFPISRPNLTFSTLTVSNMSPEDSSIYLCSVDSGLLYGYTFGSGTRLTVV.

As to this clone: The junction and the germline gene differ at one end; a read error may be behind it. The chain couples TRBV7-2 to TRBJ2-1, with D possibly TRBD2 on 6 matching bases. CDR3 length: 13 residues. In germline, CDR1 is SGHTA, CDR2 FQGNSA. The CDR3 DNA sequence: TGTGCCAGCAGCGTAGCGGCCTACAATGAGCAGTTCTTC. Translated: CASSVAAYNEQFF.

The CDR3, as DNA: TGTGCCAGTAGTATTCTGGCTCGGGCGAACACTGAAGCTTTCTTT. It is translated as CASSILARANTEAFF. This chain links TRBV19 with TRBJ1-1; D not resolved. The germline CDR1 and CDR2 sequences are LNHDA and SQIVND (reference sequence). The V end was cut by 3 bases, the J end by 1 base, with 12 bases between. The CDR3 length is 15 residues.

This rearrangement joins TRBV28 to TRBJ2-7, with D possibly being TRBD1 (6 bases). In germline, CDR1 is MDHEN, CDR2 SYDVKM. CDR3 length equals 13 residues. V was cut by 2 bases and J by 5 bases, with 10 bases left in between. The CDR3 spells CASSLGQKNEQYF. The CDR3 DNA reads as TGTGCCAGCAGTTTAGGACAGAAGAACGAGCAGTACTTC. The full variable domain, its missing parts supplied by reference TRBV28 and TRBJ2-7, is DVKVTQSSRYLVKRTGEKVFLECVQDMDHENMFWYRQDPGLGLRLIYFSYDVKMKEKGDIPEGYSVSREKKERFSLILESASTNQTSMYLCASSLGQKNEQYFGPGTRLTVT.

This sequence joins TRBV6-5 and TRBJ1-2; D is unresolved. CDR1 and CDR2 from the germline V gene are MNHEY and SVGAGI. The V and J ends lost 3 bases and 4 bases respectively, with 18 bases between them. This CDR3 region has 16 residues. CDR3 DNA sequence: TGTGCCAGCAGTTATTCGGGTAATCTCGGTAGCTATGGCTACACCTTC. As protein: CASSYSGNLGSYGYTF.

The chain carries TRBV10-3 and TRBJ2-2; D unresolved. Deletions cut 5 bases from V and 3 bases from J, with 7 bases between. CDR1 is ENHRY, CDR2 SYGVKD, per germline. This CDR3 is built from 13 residues. The CDR3: CAISTGHTGELFF. The CDR3 DNA reads TGTGCCATCAGTACCGGGCACACCGGGGAGCTGTTTTTT.

This clone came up once. This rearrangement joins TRBV6-5 to TRBJ1-1; TRBD1 might be the D (5 bases). Trimming pared 4 bases from V and 3 bases from J, leaving 12 bases between. Germline CDR1 MNHEY, CDR2 SVGAGI. The CDR3 runs to 14 residues. The CDR3 DNA reads as TGTGCCAGCAGTTTATCGACGGGGGACACTGAAGCTTTCTTT. Its translation: CASSLSTGDTEAFF.

This sequence joins TRBV7-3 and TRBJ1-6; tentatively, D is TRBD1 (5 bases). In germline, CDR1 is SGHTA, CDR2 FQGTGA. CDR3 length: 14 amino acids. V lost 5 bases, J lost 9 bases, and 14 bases lay in between. CDR3 sequence: CASSVEGRASPLHF. DNA of the CDR3: TGTGCCAGCAGCGTAGAGGGCAGGGCTTCACCCCTCCACTTT.

The rearrangement uses TRBV9 and TRBJ2-5, with TRBD1 identical over 7 bases. The CDR3 covers 14 residues. Germline V gene lookup returns CDR1 SGDLS and CDR2 YYNGEE. With V trimmed by 4 bases and J by 2 bases, 5 bases remained unmatched. This CDR3 reads CASSLQGWQETQYF. The DNA for the CDR3 is TGTGCCAGCAGCTTACAGGGGTGGCAAGAGACCCAGTACTTC.

This sequence joins TRBV7-9 and TRBJ2-7; D may be TRBD1 or TRBD2 (5 bases each). Trimming removed 5 bases from V and 2 bases from J, with 13 bases in between. The CDR3 runs to 14 residues. The germline V gene encodes CDR1 SEHNR and CDR2 FQNEAQ (reference sequence). CDR3 loop: CASSPGTLPYEQYF. The CDR3 bases are TGTGCCAGCAGCCCCGGGACCCTTCCCTACGAGCAGTACTTC.

The J gene is TRBJ1-2, the V gene TRBV5-4; D is unresolved. V was trimmed by 2 bases and J by 1 base, leaving 6 bases between them. Per germline, CDR1 SGHNT and CDR2 YYREEE (reference sequence). The CDR3 has 13 amino acids. The CDR3 here is CASSFMNNYGYTF. The CDR3, as DNA: TGTGCCAGCAGCTTCATGAATAACTATGGCTACACCTTC.

This clone came up once. The chain employs TRBV7-6 and TRBJ2-5; D may correspond to TRBD1 or TRBD2 (7 bases each). CDR3 length: 17 amino acids. With 5 bases removed from V and 7 bases from J, the gap between germline ends came to 26 bases. Germline V gene lookup returns CDR1 SGHVS and CDR2 FNYEAQ. The CDR3 loop is CASSRAGGSGGSRTQYF. The CDR3, as DNA: TGTGCCAGCAGCAGAGCAGGGGGATCGGGCGGGAGTCGGACCCAGTACTTC.

Worth noting for this clone: Within the sample, other DNA sequences also encode this same CDR3. The chain links TRBV9 to TRBJ1-5, with a tentative D call TRBD1 (5 bases). The germline V gene encodes CDR1 SGDLS and CDR2 YYNGEE. Trimming took 0 bases from V and 0 from J, leaving 7 bases between them. This CDR3 is 15 amino acids long. CDR3 sequence reads: CASSVGGNSNQPQHF. DNA for the CDR3: TGTGCCAGCAGCGTAGGGGGGAATAGCAATCAGCCCCAGCATTTT.

This chain links TRBV6-5 with TRBJ1-6; D not certain. CDR1 is MNHEY, CDR2 SVGAGI, per germline. Trimming removed 8 bases from V and 11 bases from J, with 16 bases in between. The CDR3 extends over 13 amino acids. Here the CDR3 reads CASGPGVQAPLHF. The CDR3, as DNA: TGTGCCAGCGGGCCCGGGGTTCAAGCACCCCTCCACTTT.

This clone was detected only once. The V gene is TRBV5-1, the J gene TRBJ2-5; 7 nucleotides align to TRBD1. Trimming removed 0 bases from V and 7 bases from J; junction bases left unmatched: 12. This CDR3 has 16 residues. Germline assignment: CDR1 SGHRS and CDR2 YFSETQ. The CDR3 is CASSLARGQASGTQYF. The CDR3 coding sequence is TGCGCCAGCAGCTTGGCCAGAGGACAGGCCTCTGGGACCCAGTACTTC.

This rearrangement joins TRBV4-1 to TRBJ1-2, with D possibly TRBD1 on 5 matching bases. There are 13 residues in the CDR3. V lost 5 bases, J lost 7 bases, and 14 bases lay in between. Per germline, CDR1 MGHRA and CDR2 YSYEKL. For the CDR3, the DNA is TGCGCCAGCAGCTTCAGGGATCGCGGTGGCTACACCTTC. It translates to CASSFRDRGGYTF.

The chain uses TRBV27 and TRBJ2-3; D is unclear. CDR1 is MNHEY, CDR2 SMNVEV, per germline (reference sequence). This CDR3 has 15 residues. V shed 2 bases and J shed 4 bases, with 13 bases lying between them. The CDR3 DNA is TGTGCCAGCAGTTTAGCAGGTCTATTAGCAGATACGCAGTATTTT. Amino acid sequence: CASSLAGLLADTQYF.

The V call is TRBV5-6, the J call TRBJ2-1; TRBD2 matches 14 bases. Germline V gene sequence: CDR1 SGHDT, CDR2 YYEEEE. The CDR3 loop spans 16 amino acids. Germline trimming cut 3 bases from V and 7 bases from J; bases unmatched to any gene: 6. The CDR3 coding sequence is TGTGCCAGCAGCTCTGCCGGGACTAGCGGGAGTAATGAGCAGTTCTTC. Protein: CASSSAGTSGSNEQFF.

The CDR3 nucleotides are TGTGCCAGCAGCACTCACCCGGAGCCCCAGTACTTC. It specifies CASSTHPEPQYF. V and J are TRBV12-3 or TRBV12-4 and TRBJ2-5; no reliable D call. CDR3 length: 12 amino acids. The germline V and J ends were trimmed by 6 bases and 9 bases, with 14 bases remaining between them.

The CDR3 region has the DNA TGTGCCAGTAGGTCGGGCACCGGGGAGCTGTTTTTT. Translation: CASRSGTGELFF. The chain employs TRBV19 and TRBJ2-2, with D unclear. This CDR3 is 12 amino acids long. Looked up from germline, CDR1 is LNHDA and CDR2 is SQIVND (reference sequence). V was trimmed by 6 bases and J by 4 bases, leaving 6 bases between them.

The rearrangement uses TRBV7-9 and TRBJ2-5; 7 positions agree with TRBD2. Looked up from germline, CDR1 is SEHNR and CDR2 is FQNEAQ (reference sequence). The CDR3 runs to 16 residues. With V trimmed by 2 bases and J by 2 bases, 8 bases remained unmatched. CDR3 residues: CASSLIFMGGQETQYF. The CDR3 DNA sequence: TGTGCCAGCAGCTTAATTTTTATGGGGGGGCAAGAGACCCAGTACTTC.